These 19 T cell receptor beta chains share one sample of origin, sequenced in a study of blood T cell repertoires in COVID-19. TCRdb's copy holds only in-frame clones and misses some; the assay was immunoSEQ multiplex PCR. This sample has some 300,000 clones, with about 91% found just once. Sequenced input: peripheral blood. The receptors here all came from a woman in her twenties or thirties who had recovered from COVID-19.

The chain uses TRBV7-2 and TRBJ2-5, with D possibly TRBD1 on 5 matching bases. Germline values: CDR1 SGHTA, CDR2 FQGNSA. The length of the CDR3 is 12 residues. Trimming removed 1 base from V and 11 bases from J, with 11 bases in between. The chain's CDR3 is CASSLEFGAQYF. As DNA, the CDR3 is TGTGCCAGCAGCTTAGAGTTTGGGGCACAGTACTTC.

CDR3 residues: CASNREGTGELFF. CDR3 in DNA: TGTGCCAGCAACAGGGAAGGCACCGGGGAGCTGTTTTTT. This chain links TRBV3-1 (or the pseudogene TRBV3-2) with TRBJ2-2, with D perhaps TRBD1 (6 bases). CDR1 is LGHDT, CDR2 YNNKEL, per germline (reference sequence). V lost 7 bases and J 4 bases, leaving 10 bases between the germline ends. This CDR3 is built from 13 residues.

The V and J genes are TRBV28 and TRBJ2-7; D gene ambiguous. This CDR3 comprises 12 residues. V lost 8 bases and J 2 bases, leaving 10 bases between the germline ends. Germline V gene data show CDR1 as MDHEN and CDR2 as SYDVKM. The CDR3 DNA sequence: TGTGCCAGCTTGGGCATGACCTACGAGCAGTACTTC. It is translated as CASLGMTYEQYF.

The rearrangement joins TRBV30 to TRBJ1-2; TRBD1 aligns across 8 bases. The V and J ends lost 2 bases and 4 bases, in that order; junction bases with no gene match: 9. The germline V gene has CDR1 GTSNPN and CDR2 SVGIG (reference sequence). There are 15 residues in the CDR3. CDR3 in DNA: TGTGCCTGGAGTTTCACGGACAGGGAAAGCTATGGCTACACCTTC. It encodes CAWSFTDRESYGYTF.

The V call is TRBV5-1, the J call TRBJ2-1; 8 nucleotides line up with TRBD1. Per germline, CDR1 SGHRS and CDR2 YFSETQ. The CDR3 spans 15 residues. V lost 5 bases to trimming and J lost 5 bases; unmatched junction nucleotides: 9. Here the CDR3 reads CASRTGQGAHNEQFF. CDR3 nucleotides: TGCGCCAGCAGAACGGGGCAGGGGGCGCACAATGAGCAGTTCTTC. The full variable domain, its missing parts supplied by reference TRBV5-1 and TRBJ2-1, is KAGVTQTPRYLIKTRGQQVTLSCSPISGHRSVSWYQQTPGQGLQFLFEYFSETQRNKGNFPGRFSGRQFSNSRSEMNVSTLELGDSALYLCASRTGQGAHNEQFFGPGTRLTVL.

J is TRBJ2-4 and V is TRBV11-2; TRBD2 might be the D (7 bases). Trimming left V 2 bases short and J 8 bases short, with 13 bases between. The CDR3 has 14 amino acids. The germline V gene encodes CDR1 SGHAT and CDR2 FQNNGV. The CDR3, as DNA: TGTGCCAGCAGCTTACGGGGGGCCTCCGACATTCAGTACTTC. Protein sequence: CASSLRGASDIQYF.

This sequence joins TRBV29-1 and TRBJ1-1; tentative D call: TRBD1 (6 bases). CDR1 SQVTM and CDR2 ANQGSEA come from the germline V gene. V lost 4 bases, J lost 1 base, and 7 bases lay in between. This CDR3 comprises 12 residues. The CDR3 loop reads CSVVGGNTEAFF. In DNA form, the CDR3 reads TGCAGCGTTGTAGGGGGGAACACTGAAGCTTTCTTT.

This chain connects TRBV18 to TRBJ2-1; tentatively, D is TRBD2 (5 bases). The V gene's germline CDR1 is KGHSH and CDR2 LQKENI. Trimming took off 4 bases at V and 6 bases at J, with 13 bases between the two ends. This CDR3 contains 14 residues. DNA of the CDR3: TGTGCCAGCTCACATCCCGTAGCGAGCAATGAGCAGTTCTTC. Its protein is CASSHPVASNEQFF.

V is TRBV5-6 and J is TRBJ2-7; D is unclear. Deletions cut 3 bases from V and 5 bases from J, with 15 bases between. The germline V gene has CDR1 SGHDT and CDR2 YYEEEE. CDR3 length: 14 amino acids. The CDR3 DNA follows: TGTGCCAGCAGCTCCCTTGGGCAAGTCCACGAGCAGTACTTC. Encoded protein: CASSSLGQVHEQYF.

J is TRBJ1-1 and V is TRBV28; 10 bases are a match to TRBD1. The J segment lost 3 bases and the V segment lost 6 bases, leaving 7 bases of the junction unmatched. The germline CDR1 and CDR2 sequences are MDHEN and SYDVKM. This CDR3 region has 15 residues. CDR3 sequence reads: CASSPVGTGDTEAFF. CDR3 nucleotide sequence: TGTGCCAGCAGCCCAGTGGGGACAGGGGACACTGAAGCTTTCTTT. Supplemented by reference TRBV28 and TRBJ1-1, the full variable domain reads DVKVTQSSRYLVKRTGEKVFLECVQDMDHENMFWYRQDPGLGLRLIYFSYDVKMKEKGDIPEGYSVSREKKERFSLILESASTNQTSMYLCASSPVGTGDTEAFFGQGTRLTVV.

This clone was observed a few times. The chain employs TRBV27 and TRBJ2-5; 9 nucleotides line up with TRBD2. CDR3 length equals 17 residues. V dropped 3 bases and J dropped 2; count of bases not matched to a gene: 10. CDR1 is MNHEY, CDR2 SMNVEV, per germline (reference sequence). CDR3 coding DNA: TGTGCCAGCAGTTTGCTAGCGGGGAACTCACTTCAAGAGACCCAGTACTTC. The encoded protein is CASSLLAGNSLQETQYF.

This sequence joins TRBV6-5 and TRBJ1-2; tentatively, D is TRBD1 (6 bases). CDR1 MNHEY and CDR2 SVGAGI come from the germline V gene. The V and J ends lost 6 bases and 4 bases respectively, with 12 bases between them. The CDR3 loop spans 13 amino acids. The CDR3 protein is CASRTDRTYGYTF. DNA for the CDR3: TGTGCCAGCAGAACCGACAGGACCTATGGCTACACCTTC.

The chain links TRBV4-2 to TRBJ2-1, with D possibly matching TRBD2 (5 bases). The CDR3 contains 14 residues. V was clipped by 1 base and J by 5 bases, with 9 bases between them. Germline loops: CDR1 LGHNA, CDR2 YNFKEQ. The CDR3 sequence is CASSQARGHNEQFF. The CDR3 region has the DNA TGTGCCAGCAGCCAAGCCCGGGGTCACAATGAGCAGTTCTTC.

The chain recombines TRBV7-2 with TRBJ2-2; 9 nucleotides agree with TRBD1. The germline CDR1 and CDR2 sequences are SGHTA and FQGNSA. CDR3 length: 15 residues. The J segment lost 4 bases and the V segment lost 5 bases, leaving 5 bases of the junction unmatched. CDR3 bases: TGTGCCAGCAGCCAGGACAGGGGTTTCACCGGGGAGCTGTTTTTT. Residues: CASSQDRGFTGELFF.

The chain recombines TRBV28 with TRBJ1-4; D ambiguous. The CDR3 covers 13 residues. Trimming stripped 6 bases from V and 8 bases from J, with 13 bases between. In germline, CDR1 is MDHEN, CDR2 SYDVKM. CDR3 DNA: TGTGCCAGCAGCCAACCCGGGGAGGAAAAACTGTTTTTT. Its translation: CASSQPGEEKLFF.

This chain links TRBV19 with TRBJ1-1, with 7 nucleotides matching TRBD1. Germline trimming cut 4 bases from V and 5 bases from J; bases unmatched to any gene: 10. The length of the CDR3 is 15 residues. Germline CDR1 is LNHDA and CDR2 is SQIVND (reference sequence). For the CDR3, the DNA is TGTGCCAGTAGTAACCAACAGGGGATATGGACTGAAGCTTTCTTT. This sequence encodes CASSNQQGIWTEAFF.

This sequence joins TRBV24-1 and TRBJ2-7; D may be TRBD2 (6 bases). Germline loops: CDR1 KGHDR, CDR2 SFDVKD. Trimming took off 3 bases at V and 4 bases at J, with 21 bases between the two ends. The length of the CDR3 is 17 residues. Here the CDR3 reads CATSDPGNSGAGYEQYF. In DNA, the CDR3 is TGTGCCACCAGTGATCCCGGAAACAGTGGCGCGGGGTACGAGCAGTACTTC.

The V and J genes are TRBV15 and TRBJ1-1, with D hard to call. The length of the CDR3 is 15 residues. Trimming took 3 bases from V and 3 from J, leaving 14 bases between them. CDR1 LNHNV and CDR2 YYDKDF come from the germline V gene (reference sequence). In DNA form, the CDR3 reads TGTGCCACCAGCAGCAGGTCTGGGTTGGACACTGAAGCTTTCTTT. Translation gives CATSSRSGLDTEAFF.

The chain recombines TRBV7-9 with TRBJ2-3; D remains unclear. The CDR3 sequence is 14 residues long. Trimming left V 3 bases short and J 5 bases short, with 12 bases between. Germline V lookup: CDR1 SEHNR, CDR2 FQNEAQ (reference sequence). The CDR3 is CASSFFQAGDTQYF. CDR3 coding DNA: TGTGCCAGCAGCTTTTTTCAGGCAGGAGATACGCAGTATTTT.